A single sample is the source of the 10 T cell receptor beta chains below, sequenced in a study of T-cell reconstitution after alpha-beta-depleted transplantation in children (dated by TCRdb to between 2015 and 2016). The treatment or condition tag for this specimen amounts to: allogeneic hematopoietic cell transplantation with graft depleted of TCRalphabeta T cells and CD19 B cells. Library creation used PCR. Sequencing was performed on an Illumina HiSeq 2500. Molecular barcoding was employed in the preparation of TCR libraries, with unique molecular identifiers being used to normalize TCRbeta repertoire quantification. Using fastp at Q25 and MiXCR, TCRdb reprocessed the public reads and kept productive beta chains. Identical CDR3 proteins give one entry, which carries the most common genes and DNA. The sample includes fewer than 700,000 distinct CDR3 sequences, with 10% to 15% observed a single time. The ten most abundant clones make up 2.2% of the sample.

Sequenced here: PBMCs, mostly from graft donor cells, sampled 360 days after TCRalphabeta/CD19-depleted stem cell transplant. These receptors all stem from a male patient between 5 and 17 years old who had a stem cell transplant for acute myeloid leukemia, so the T cells may come from the graft donor.

The sample holds many counts of this clonotype. One end of the junction fails to match germline, which may point to a read error. The chain links TRBV20-1 to TRBJ2-1, with D possibly TRBD1 on 5 matching bases. The CDR3 has 15 residues. Germline-derived CDR1 and CDR2 are DFQATT and SNEGSKA (reference sequence). The CDR3 is CSARDLGPPYNEQFF. The CDR3 DNA reads as TGCAGTGCCAGAGATCTGGGGCCACCCTACAATGAGCAGTTCTTC.

This clonotype turned up a few times. This chain joins TRBV15 and TRBJ2-1; D not certain. Germline CDR1 LNHNV, CDR2 YYDKDF (reference sequence). Between the trimmed V and J ends, which lost 2 bases and 0 bases, there was a span of 14 bases. The CDR3 is made up of 17 amino acids. The CDR3 coding sequence is TGTGCCACCAGCAGACGAAGGAACCTGAACTCCTACAATGAGCAGTTCTTC. Protein sequence: CATSRRRNLNSYNEQFF.

This clonotype was found many times. This chain uses TRBV14 with TRBJ1-1, with D maybe TRBD1 (6 bases). Per germline, CDR1 SGHDN and CDR2 FVKESK. The CDR3 has 18 residues. Trimming left V 4 bases short and J 5 bases short, with 26 bases between. CDR3 DNA sequence: TGTGCCAGCAGCCCATGGGAGACAGGAGTGGCCTTATTTACTGAAGCTTTCTTT. As protein: CASSPWETGVALFTEAFF.

This clonotype was found many times. Written as DNA, the CDR3 is TGTGCCAGCAGCCTGGACCCACCAGATACGCAGTATTTT. Translating gives CASSLDPPDTQYF. J is TRBJ2-3 and V is TRBV9; D unresolved. Looked up from germline, CDR1 is SGDLS and CDR2 is YYNGEE. Deletions cut 4 bases from V and 4 bases from J, with 10 bases between. This CDR3 spans 13 amino acids.

In this sample, this clonotype turned up a few times. This chain's CDR3 is CSVVSGDYGYTF. The CDR3 bases are TGCAGCGTTGTATCCGGGGACTATGGCTACACCTTC. The chain is built from TRBV29-1 and TRBJ1-2; no definite D call. Germline V lookup: CDR1 SQVTM, CDR2 ANQGSEA. The ends were cut back, 4 bases at V and 3 bases at J, with 9 bases in the middle. The CDR3 is 12 amino acids.

This clonotype was detected only a few times. V gene TRBV2 combines with J gene TRBJ2-1; no firm D call. In germline, CDR1 is SNHLY, CDR2 FYNNEI. This CDR3 has 12 amino acids. With 4 bases removed from V and 4 bases from J, the gap between germline ends came to 5 bases. CDR3 residues: CASSAQYNEQFF. In nucleotides, the CDR3 is TGTGCCAGCAGTGCTCAGTACAATGAGCAGTTCTTC. Full variable domain (missing parts from reference TRBV2 and TRBJ2-1): EPEVTQTPSHQVTQMGQEVILRCVPISNHLYFYWYRQILGQKVEFLVSFYNNEISEKSEIFDDQFSVERPDGSNFTLKIRSTKLEDSAMYFCASSAQYNEQFFGPGTRLTVL.

This clonotype was recorded many times. The V call is TRBV12-3 or TRBV12-4, the J call TRBJ2-3; D remains unclear. Trimming stripped 6 bases from V and 3 bases from J, with 4 bases between. The CDR3 has 11 amino acids. The CDR3 here is CASRNTDTQYF. CDR3 DNA sequence: TGTGCCAGCAGGAATACAGATACGCAGTATTTT.

For this clonotype: It is likely a read error, because the conserved phenylalanine at the end of the CDR3 is missing. V usage is TRBV29-1 and J usage is TRBJ2-1; a weak D match, TRBD2 (5 bases). This CDR3 is built from 12 residues. Germline loops: CDR1 SQVTM, CDR2 ANQGSEA. Trimming removed 7 bases from V and 0 bases from J, with 7 bases in between. The CDR3 sequence is CSEGSSYNEQFL. The CDR3 DNA sequence: TGCAGCGAAGGGAGCTCCTACAATGAGCAGTTCTTG.

V usage is TRBV6-2 or TRBV6-3 and J usage is TRBJ2-4; D unclear. Germline V gene sequence: CDR1 MNHEY, CDR2 SVGEGT. Trimming took 5 bases from V and 8 from J, leaving 7 bases between them. The CDR3 extends over 11 amino acids. The CDR3 loop is CASSPLDIQYF. The CDR3 coding sequence is TGTGCCAGCAGTCCACTGGACATTCAGTACTTC.

This clonotype was detected ten times or more. This sequence joins TRBV19 and TRBJ2-2, with D unresolved. V shed 3 bases and J shed 4 bases, with 12 bases lying between them. Germline V gene sequence: CDR1 LNHDA, CDR2 SQIVND (reference sequence). The CDR3 spans 15 residues. The CDR3 region has the DNA TGTGCCAGTAGTATCTTTAGGGCACCCACCGGGGAGCTGTTTTTT. Its protein product is CASSIFRAPTGELFF. Looking up the rest from reference TRBV19 and TRBJ2-2 gives the full variable domain: DGGITQSPKYLFRKEGQNVTLSCEQNLNHDAMYWYRQDPGQGLRLIYYSQIVNDFQKGDIAEGYSVSREKKESFPLTVTSAQKNPTAFYLCASSIFRAPTGELFFGEGSRLTVL.